In this sample, the clone carrying this TCR beta chain turned up a few times. The antigen is unknown. This sample stems from a study of blood T cells in healthy people across ages. Study-level findings and limits: Roughly linearly, TCR beta diversity per million T cells fell as age increased. Naive T cell percentage and TCR beta diversity correlated strongly. Naive CD4+ cell counts and diversity both ran higher in long-lived than in aged donors.

The CDR3 runs to 15 residues. Trimming pared 6 bases from V and 2 bases from J, leaving 16 bases between. The V gene's germline CDR1 is SEHNR and CDR2 FQNEAQ (reference sequence). Through a sample-barcoded 5' primer and a J-beta primer mix, a second PCR was run for 7 to 11 cycles. Through a template-switch adaptor with 12 random nucleotides, each cDNA molecule received a tag. TCRdb used MiXCR to reprocess the 5' RACE reads, holding one entry per CDR3 protein. The sample shows around 1.5 million distinct CDR3 sequences, 42% of them seen only once. This rearrangement joins TRBV7-9 to TRBJ1-2; tentatively, D is TRBD1 (5 bases). The specimen sequenced was blood. The TCR was taken from a woman between 18 and 29 years old in good health. The CDR3 sequence is CASSRTGTVNYGYTF. CDR3 in DNA: TGTGCCAGCAGTAGAACCGGGACGGTAAACTATGGCTACACCTTC. The whole variable domain, filled in from reference TRBV7-9 and TRBJ1-2, reads DTGVSQNPRHKITKRGQNVTFRCDPISEHNRLYWYRQTLGQGPEFLTYFQNEAQLEKSRLLSDRFSAERPKGSFSTLEIQRTEQGDSAMYLCASSRTGTVNYGYTFGSGTRLTVV.